This T cell receptor beta chain was sequenced during a study of T cells in Graves' hyperthyroidism and ophthalmopathy. Study-level information: At the time of initial diagnosis and before any treatment, peripheral blood was collected. Study conclusions and caveats: Blood shared most expanded thyroid clonotypes above 0.001.

From RNA transcripts, TCR beta CDR3 regions were amplified. Researchers ran a first-round RT-PCR on the TCR CDR3 using the HTBI primer set. TCRdb passed the multiplex PCR reads through MiXCR, listing each CDR3 protein once. The table shows around 600,000 distinct CDR3 sequences, with roughly 14% occurring only once. Germline V gene sequence: CDR1 MDHEN, CDR2 SYDVKM. Trimming shortened V by 4 bases and J by 8 bases, and 15 bases separated the two germline ends. The CDR3 is made up of 14 amino acids. This clonotype has a count of ten or more. Its antigen is currently unknown. The sequence derives from a woman aged 45 to 65 with Graves' ophthalmopathy. The chain employs TRBV28 and TRBJ2-1; weak D call: TRBD1 (6 bases). The sample consisted of blood. CDR3: CASSWATGSDEQFF. In DNA form, the CDR3 reads TGTGCCAGCAGTTGGGCAACAGGGAGCGATGAGCAGTTCTTC. Complete variable domain (other parts from reference TRBV28 and TRBJ2-1): DVKVTQSSRYLVKRTGEKVFLECVQDMDHENMFWYRQDPGLGLRLIYFSYDVKMKEKGDIPEGYSVSREKKERFSLILESASTNQTSMYLCASSWATGSDEQFFGPGTRLTVL.